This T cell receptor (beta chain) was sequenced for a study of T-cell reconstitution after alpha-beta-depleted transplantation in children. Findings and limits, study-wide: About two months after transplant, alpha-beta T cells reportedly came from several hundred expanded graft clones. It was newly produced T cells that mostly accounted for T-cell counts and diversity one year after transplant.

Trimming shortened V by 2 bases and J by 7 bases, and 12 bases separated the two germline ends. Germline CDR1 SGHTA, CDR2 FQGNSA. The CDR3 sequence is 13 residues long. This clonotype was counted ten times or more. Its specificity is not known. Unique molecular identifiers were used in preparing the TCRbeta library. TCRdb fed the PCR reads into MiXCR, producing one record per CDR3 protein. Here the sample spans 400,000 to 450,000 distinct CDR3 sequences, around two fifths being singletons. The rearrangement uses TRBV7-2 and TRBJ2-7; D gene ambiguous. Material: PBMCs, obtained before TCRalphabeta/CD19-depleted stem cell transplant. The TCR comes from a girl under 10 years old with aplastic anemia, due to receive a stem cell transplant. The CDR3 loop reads CASSLSLSREQYF. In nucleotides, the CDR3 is TGTGCCAGCAGCTTATCCCTGTCTAGGGAGCAGTACTTC.